The rows below give T cell receptor beta chains drawn from one sample of a study of shared clonotypes between healthy human individuals. Repertoires were generated with immunoSEQ multiplex PCR, while TCRdb's copy carries only in-frame clones and drops some. The sample carries about 2.3 million clones, more than 85% recorded once. What was sequenced was naive CD4+ T cells from PBMCs. The receptor set was obtained from a man aged 18 to 35 in good health. Some clones in this sample may be carry-over from other donors' samples. Each CDR3 is given with its conserved first and last residue. D genes are given only for firm matches. Clone size is not always given. Where it is, it says once, few, many or a class for expanded clones.

clone size: -
J gene: TRBJ2-5
D gene: -
V gene: TRBV10-3
CDR3 protein: CAIAGTKETQYF
CDR3 DNA: TGTGCCATCGCCGGGACCAAAGAGACCCAGTACTTC

clone size: -
J gene: TRBJ1-2
D gene: -
V gene: TRBV27
CDR3 protein: CATSRDLSPYGYTF
CDR3 DNA: TGTGCCACCTCCCGGGACCTGAGCCCCTATGGCTACACCTTC

clone size: -
J gene: TRBJ1-2
D gene: TRBD1
V gene: TRBV6-4
CDR3 protein: CASRGQGEAGYTF
CDR3 DNA: TGTGCCAGCAGGGGACAGGGGGAAGCTGGCTACACCTTC

clone size: -
J gene: TRBJ1-1
D gene: TRBD1
V gene: TRBV5-1
CDR3 protein: CASSLEGAEGTEAFF
CDR3 DNA: TGCGCCAGCAGCTTGGAGGGGGCGGAAGGCACTGAAGCTTTCTTT

clone size: -
J gene: TRBJ2-2
D gene: -
V gene: TRBV6-1
CDR3 protein: CATAPPKRRPGELFF
CDR3 DNA: TGTGCCACCGCCCCGCCGAAAAGGAGACCCGGGGAGCTGTTTTTT

clone size: -
J gene: TRBJ1-2
D gene: -
V gene: TRBV28
CDR3 protein: CASKAALGYTF
CDR3 DNA: TGTGCCAGCAAGGCGGCTTTGGGCTACACCTTC

clone size: -
J gene: TRBJ1-3
D gene: -
V gene: TRBV11-2
CDR3 protein: CASSLRVDGNTIYF
CDR3 DNA: TGTGCCAGCAGCTTACGGGTGGATGGAAACACCATATATTTT

clone size: -
J gene: TRBJ1-2
D gene: TRBD1
V gene: TRBV23-1
CDR3 protein: CASSQTGEYGYTF
CDR3 DNA: TGCGCCAGCAGTCAAACAGGGGAATACGGCTACACCTTC

clone size: -
J gene: TRBJ2-7
D gene: -
V gene: TRBV5-1
CDR3 protein: CASSGRGYEQYF
CDR3 DNA: TGCGCCAGCAGCGGCAGGGGTTACGAGCAGTACTTC

clone size: -
J gene: TRBJ2-6
D gene: -
V gene: TRBV5-6
CDR3 protein: CASGSKANVLTF
CDR3 DNA: TGTGCCAGCGGATCAAAGGCCAACGTCCTGACTTTC

clone size: -
J gene: TRBJ2-1
D gene: TRBD2
V gene: TRBV7-9
CDR3 protein: CASSPLAGNEQFF
CDR3 DNA: TGTGCCAGCAGCCCGCTAGCGGGTAATGAGCAGTTCTTC

clone size: -
J gene: TRBJ2-7
D gene: -
V gene: TRBV7-2
CDR3 protein: CASSIREGAYEQYF
CDR3 DNA: TGTGCCAGCAGCATTAGGGAGGGGGCGTACGAGCAGTACTTC

clone size: -
J gene: TRBJ2-3
D gene: -
V gene: TRBV7-6
CDR3 protein: CASSLESTRFWTDTQYF
CDR3 DNA: TGTGCCAGCAGCTTAGAGTCCACAAGGTTTTGGACAGATACGCAGTATTTT

clone size: -
J gene: TRBJ2-2
D gene: TRBD2
V gene: TRBV28
CDR3 protein: CASSLWTSGSHGELFF
CDR3 DNA: TGTGCCAGCAGTTTGTGGACTAGCGGGTCTCACGGGGAGCTGTTTTTT

clone size: -
J gene: TRBJ2-5
D gene: -
V gene: TRBV28
CDR3 protein: CASSLVSLIGETQYF
CDR3 DNA: TGTGCCAGCAGTTTAGTATCTTTGATTGGAGAGACCCAGTACTTC

clone size: -
J gene: TRBJ2-7
D gene: TRBD2
V gene: TRBV7-8
CDR3 protein: CASSLGTSGRGEQYF
CDR3 DNA: TGTGCCAGCAGCTTGGGGACTAGCGGGAGAGGCGAGCAGTACTTC

clone size: -
J gene: TRBJ2-3
D gene: -
V gene: TRBV9
CDR3 protein: CASSLADGTDTQYF
CDR3 DNA: TGTGCCAGCAGCTTAGCGGATGGTACAGATACGCAGTATTTT

clone size: -
J gene: TRBJ2-1
D gene: TRBD1
V gene: TRBV30
CDR3 protein: CAWSGQGVFEQFF
CDR3 DNA: TGTGCCTGGAGTGGTCAGGGGGTTTTTGAGCAGTTCTTC

clone size: -
J gene: TRBJ2-5
D gene: TRBD2
V gene: TRBV4-1
CDR3 protein: CAAGGPQETQYF
CDR3 DNA: TGCGCCGCGGGGGGTCCCCAAGAGACCCAGTACTTC

clone size: -
J gene: TRBJ2-7
D gene: -
V gene: TRBV5-6
CDR3 protein: CASSLAPAGYEQYF
CDR3 DNA: TGTGCCAGCAGCTTGGCTCCCGCCGGCTACGAGCAGTACTTC

clone size: -
J gene: TRBJ2-5
D gene: -
V gene: TRBV7-2
CDR3 protein: CASSINQETQYF
CDR3 DNA: TGTGCCAGCAGCATCAACCAAGAGACCCAGTACTTC

clone size: -
J gene: TRBJ2-7
D gene: TRBD2
V gene: TRBV5-4
CDR3 protein: CASSSASGARDEQYF
CDR3 DNA: TGTGCCAGCAGCAGCGCTAGCGGAGCCCGCGACGAGCAGTACTTC

clone size: -
J gene: TRBJ1-1
D gene: -
V gene: TRBV25-1
CDR3 protein: CASTVVENTEAFF
CDR3 DNA: TGTGCCAGCACAGTAGTTGAGAACACTGAAGCTTTCTTT

clone size: -
J gene: TRBJ2-3
D gene: TRBD2
V gene: TRBV30
CDR3 protein: CAWSGGTMGTQYF
CDR3 DNA: TGTGCCTGGAGTGGGGGGACTATGGGTACGCAGTATTTT

clone size: -
J gene: TRBJ2-7
D gene: -
V gene: TRBV5-6
CDR3 protein: CASSFTSYEQYF
CDR3 DNA: TGTGCCAGCAGTTTCACCTCCTACGAGCAGTACTTC

clone size: -
J gene: TRBJ1-5
D gene: -
V gene: TRBV4-3
CDR3 protein: CASSQAGPAQPQHF
CDR3 DNA: TGCGCCAGCAGCCAAGCGGGACCCGCGCAGCCCCAGCATTTT

clone size: once
J gene: TRBJ2-7
D gene: TRBD1
V gene: TRBV5-1
CDR3 protein: CASSPRGTDEQYF
CDR3 DNA: TGCGCCAGTTCACCCAGGGGGACCGACGAGCAGTACTTC

clone size: -
J gene: TRBJ1-3
D gene: -
V gene: TRBV5-1
CDR3 protein: CASSLVVGNTIYF
CDR3 DNA: TGCGCCAGCAGCTTGGTAGTTGGAAACACCATATATTTT

clone size: -
J gene: TRBJ2-7
D gene: -
V gene: TRBV4-1
CDR3 protein: CASSHREQGRYEQYF
CDR3 DNA: TGCGCCAGCAGCCATCGAGAACAGGGCCGCTACGAGCAGTACTTC

clone size: -
J gene: TRBJ2-6
D gene: -
V gene: TRBV6-6
CDR3 protein: CASRFSRGAGANVLTF
CDR3 DNA: TGTGCCAGCAGGTTTTCAAGGGGCGCTGGGGCCAACGTCCTGACTTTC

clone size: -
J gene: TRBJ2-3
D gene: TRBD2
V gene: TRBV4-2
CDR3 protein: CASSQDVTSGSTDTQYF
CDR3 DNA: TGTGCCAGCAGCCAAGATGTCACTAGCGGAAGCACAGATACGCAGTATTTT

clone size: -
J gene: TRBJ2-7
D gene: TRBD1
V gene: TRBV2
CDR3 protein: CASSADRDSSYEQYF
CDR3 DNA: TGTGCCAGCAGTGCTGACAGGGATAGCTCCTACGAGCAGTACTTC

clone size: -
J gene: TRBJ2-3
D gene: -
V gene: TRBV18
CDR3 protein: CASSPNRLDTQYF
CDR3 DNA: TGTGCCAGCTCACCGAACCGGCTAGATACGCAGTATTTT

clone size: once
J gene: TRBJ2-1
D gene: -
V gene: TRBV11-3
CDR3 protein: CASSLVVNEQFF
CDR3 DNA: TGTGCCAGCAGCTTAGTAGTCAATGAGCAGTTCTTC

clone size: -
J gene: TRBJ2-2
D gene: -
V gene: TRBV5-1
CDR3 protein: CASSFFSPGKNTGELFF
CDR3 DNA: TGCGCCAGCAGCTTCTTCAGTCCAGGGAAAAACACCGGGGAGCTGTTTTTT

clone size: -
J gene: TRBJ2-7
D gene: -
V gene: TRBV29-1
CDR3 protein: CSVGGTDDYEQYF
CDR3 DNA: TGCAGCGTGGGGGGGACAGATGACTACGAGCAGTACTTC

clone size: -
J gene: TRBJ2-3
D gene: -
V gene: TRBV7-6
CDR3 protein: CASSDTPLTSTDTQYF
CDR3 DNA: TGTGCCAGCAGCGACACCCCCCTGACCTCCACAGATACGCAGTATTTT

clone size: -
J gene: TRBJ2-5
D gene: -
V gene: TRBV28
CDR3 protein: CASTFAGPRETQYF
CDR3 DNA: TGTGCCAGCACCTTCGCCGGGCCCAGAGAGACCCAGTACTTC

clone size: -
J gene: TRBJ2-7
D gene: -
V gene: TRBV2
CDR3 protein: CASTLGGEQYF
CDR3 DNA: TGTGCCAGCACCCTTGGGGGTGAGCAGTACTTC

clone size: -
J gene: TRBJ2-2
D gene: -
V gene: TRBV28
CDR3 protein: CASSLADGNPNTGELFF
CDR3 DNA: TGTGCCAGCAGTTTGGCAGACGGAAACCCGAACACCGGGGAGCTGTTTTTT

clone size: once
J gene: TRBJ2-3
D gene: -
V gene: TRBV4-3
CDR3 protein: CASSHVRDTDTQYF
CDR3 DNA: TGCGCCAGCAGCCACGTGAGAGACACAGATACGCAGTATTTT

clone size: once
J gene: TRBJ2-7
D gene: TRBD1
V gene: TRBV11-2
CDR3 protein: CASSLSRDSGEQYF
CDR3 DNA: TGTGCCAGCAGCTTATCCCGGGACAGTGGAGAGCAGTACTTC

clone size: -
J gene: TRBJ2-7
D gene: TRBD2
V gene: TRBV27
CDR3 protein: CASSFLAGESYEQYF
CDR3 DNA: TGTGCCAGCAGTTTTCTAGCGGGAGAGTCCTACGAGCAGTACTTC

clone size: -
J gene: TRBJ1-2
D gene: TRBD1
V gene: TRBV9
CDR3 protein: CASSVGDRVSNYGYTF
CDR3 DNA: TGTGCCAGCAGCGTAGGGGACAGGGTTTCTAACTATGGCTACACCTTC

clone size: -
J gene: TRBJ1-1
D gene: TRBD1
V gene: TRBV28
CDR3 protein: CASGGSGTGRTEAFF
CDR3 DNA: TGTGCCAGCGGGGGGTCCGGGACAGGGAGAACTGAAGCTTTCTTT

clone size: -
J gene: TRBJ1-3
D gene: -
V gene: TRBV5-1
CDR3 protein: CASSSAGSGNTIYF
CDR3 DNA: TGCGCCAGCAGCTCAGCAGGGAGTGGAAACACCATATATTTT

clone size: -
J gene: TRBJ2-1
D gene: -
V gene: TRBV5-1
CDR3 protein: CASSLDRGSYNEQFF
CDR3 DNA: TGCGCCAGCAGCTTGGACCGGGGGTCCTACAATGAGCAGTTCTTC

clone size: -
J gene: TRBJ1-2
D gene: -
V gene: TRBV10-3
CDR3 protein: CAITRQVSYGYTF
CDR3 DNA: TGTGCCATCACCCGACAGGTATCCTATGGCTACACCTTC

clone size: -
J gene: TRBJ2-1
D gene: -
V gene: TRBV7-9
CDR3 protein: CASSLAGSGPQFF
CDR3 DNA: TGTGCCAGCAGCTTAGCCGGATCCGGGCCGCAGTTCTTC

clone size: -
J gene: TRBJ2-5
D gene: -
V gene: TRBV7-2
CDR3 protein: CASSLAGYEETQYF
CDR3 DNA: TGTGCCAGCAGCTTAGCAGGCTACGAAGAGACCCAGTACTTC

clone size: -
J gene: TRBJ2-1
D gene: TRBD2
V gene: TRBV7-9
CDR3 protein: CASSSGSGRMDNEQFF
CDR3 DNA: TGTGCCAGCAGCTCGGGTAGCGGGAGGATGGACAATGAGCAGTTCTTC